This T cell receptor (beta chain) was sequenced for a study of patients and donors after allogeneic stem cell transplantation. One entry per CDR3 protein results from TCRdb running MiXCR on the RT-PCR reads. Counted here are 25,000 or so distinct CDR3 sequences, 25% to 35% occurring once; the ten biggest clones make up around 45%. This clonotype appeared many times. The trim removed 7 bases at V and 3 bases at J, leaving 7 bases unmatched. This CDR3 contains 14 residues. The material sequenced was blood, either unsorted or a sorted T cell fraction (not recorded which). This rearrangement joins TRBV12-3 or TRBV12-4 to TRBJ1-1; TRBD1 agrees at 8 bases. The sequence was obtained from a human donor who was either an allogeneic HSCT recipient or a stem cell or donor lymphocyte infusion donor (not recorded which). It is not recorded whose cells these are; they may come from a transplant donor. The chain's CDR3 is CASIIGTGYTEAFF. The CDR3, as DNA: TGTGCCAGCATAATTGGGACAGGTTACACTGAAGCTTTCTTT.